A single sample is the source of the 24 T cell receptor beta chains below, sequenced in a study of breast tumors, draining lymph nodes, adjacent tissues. Samples came from axillary lymph nodes draining the breast cancer. Via MiXCR, TCRdb re-called the multiplex PCR reads, giving one row per CDR3 protein. There are about 200,000 distinct CDR3 sequences in the sample; roughly 31% occur only once, and around 4.4% lies in the top ten. The specimen sequenced was axillary lymph node tissue. Receptors were obtained from a female donor with breast cancer. Some clones in this sample may be carry-over from other donors' samples.

Many counts were recorded for this clonotype. The chain links TRBV5-1 to TRBJ2-1; D is unclear. Trimming removed 0 bases at V and 2 bases at J, with 3 bases between. From germline, CDR1 is SGHRS and CDR2 YFSETQ. CDR3 length: 13 residues. CDR3 protein: CASSLGTYNEQFF. The CDR3 DNA follows: TGCGCCAGCAGCTTGGGGACCTACAATGAGCAGTTCTTC.

In its sample, this clonotype was seen a few times. The V call is TRBV28, the J call TRBJ2-3, with no clear D. CDR1 is MDHEN and CDR2 is SYDVKM in the germline V gene. The CDR3 length is 14 residues. V lost 3 bases to trimming and J lost 1 base, with 8 bases between them. CDR3 sequence reads: CASSFFEGTDTQYF. CDR3 sequence (DNA): TGTGCCAGCAGTTTTTTCGAAGGCACAGATACGCAGTATTTT.

At least ten counts were recorded for this clonotype. The rearrangement joins TRBV20-1 to TRBJ2-7, with TRBD2 identical over 10 bases. The CDR3 is 12 residues long. Trimming removed 7 bases from V and 5 bases from J; junction bases left unmatched: 5. CDR1 and CDR2 (germline): DFQATT, SNEGSKA (reference sequence). The CDR3 spells CSVSGLADEQYF. As DNA, the CDR3 is TGCAGTGTTAGTGGACTAGCGGACGAGCAGTACTTC.

This clonotype was counted a few times. This chain connects TRBV3-1 to TRBJ2-1; 8 nucleotides align to TRBD1. The CDR3 runs 16 residues. Trimming took 1 base from V and 2 from J; bases not matched to a gene: 4. CDR1 and CDR2 from the germline V gene are LGHDT and YNNKEL (reference sequence). As DNA, the CDR3 is TGTGCCAGCAGCCAAGTTCAGGGGGCCCCCTACAATGAGCAGTTCTTC. As protein: CASSQVQGAPYNEQFF.

This clonotype was observed at least ten times. V gene TRBV20-1 combines with J gene TRBJ2-3; 12 nucleotides agree with TRBD2. CDR3 size: 14 residues. The germline V gene has CDR1 DFQATT and CDR2 SNEGSKA (reference sequence). V dropped 2 bases and J dropped 4; count of bases not matched to a gene: 1. For the CDR3, the DNA is TGCAGTGCTAGACTAGCGGGAGGGGCAGATACGCAGTATTTT. This translates into CSARLAGGADTQYF.

The chain couples TRBV12-3 or TRBV12-4 to TRBJ1-2; 10 nucleotides match TRBD1. V was clipped by 7 bases and J by 7 bases; unmatched bases: 3. This CDR3 comprises 12 residues. The CDR3 nucleotides read TGTGCCAGCACCTGGACAGGGGGTGGCTACACCTTC. It yields the protein CASTWTGGGYTF.

A note on this clonotype: The final CDR3 position lacks the conserved phenylalanine or tryptophan, pointing to a likely read error. The limits of the CDR3 on the DNA are not certain, so only TCRdb's listed CDR3 is given. The V gene is TRBV20-1, the J gene TRBJ1-2; the table assigns TRBD1, which was not confirmed against the DNA. The CDR3 length is 16 residues, termini included. Germline CDR1 and CDR2: DFQATT and SNEGSKA (reference sequence). This chain's CDR3 is CSASGTGGRRAMATQS.

CDR3 sequence: CASSFAGRWGGELFF. DNA of the CDR3: TGTGCCAGCAGTTTCGCGGGACGGTGGGGCGGGGAGCTGTTTTTT. This chain links TRBV12-3 or TRBV12-4 with TRBJ2-2; D may be TRBD2 (6 bases). Trimming removed 3 bases at V and 7 bases at J, with 15 bases between. This CDR3 is built from 15 residues.

This clonotype has at least ten counts. V usage is TRBV19 and J usage is TRBJ2-1, with TRBD1 matching over 8 bases. The CDR3 has 16 residues. Germline lookup yields CDR1 LNHDA and CDR2 SQIVND (reference sequence). V lost 5 bases to trimming and J lost 5 bases; unmatched junction nucleotides: 11. The CDR3: CASSLVRGPMDNEQFF. CDR3 DNA sequence: TGTGCCAGTAGTTTGGTCAGGGGGCCAATGGACAATGAGCAGTTCTTC.

This clonotype was counted many times. The chain employs TRBV19 and TRBJ2-1; 7 positions match TRBD2. Germline assignment: CDR1 LNHDA and CDR2 SQIVND (reference sequence). There are 13 residues in the CDR3. V shed 4 bases and J 10 bases; nucleotides not matched to a gene: 7. Here the CDR3 DNA reads TGTGCCAGTAGTAGGGGACGGGACTACGAGCAGTTCTTC. It is translated as CASSRGRDYEQFF. Supplemented by reference TRBV19 and TRBJ2-1, the full variable domain reads DGGITQSPKYLFRKEGQNVTLSCEQNLNHDAMYWYRQDPGQGLRLIYYSQIVNDFQKGDIAEGYSVSREKKESFPLTVTSAQKNPTAFYLCASSRGRDYEQFFGPGTRLTVL.

The rearrangement uses TRBV11-2 and TRBJ1-5; maybe TRBD1 (6 bases). The CDR3 length is 14 residues. The V end was cut by 5 bases, the J end by 11 bases, with 19 bases between. Per germline, CDR1 SGHAT and CDR2 FQNNGV. DNA of the CDR3: TGTGCCAGCAGCCAGCAGGGGCTAGGAGAGACCCAGCATTTT. Protein: CASSQQGLGETQHF.

This clonotype was observed at least ten times. This sequence joins TRBV18 and TRBJ1-2; weak D call: TRBD1 (5 bases). The V gene lost 5 bases and the J gene lost 6 bases, with 19 bases spanning the gap. The germline V gene has CDR1 KGHSH and CDR2 LQKENI. This CDR3 has 15 residues. This chain's CDR3 is CASSTNYPQGDGYTF. In nucleotides, the CDR3 is TGTGCCAGCTCAACCAACTATCCTCAAGGGGATGGCTACACCTTC.

This clonotype was observed at least ten times. The chain employs TRBV20-1 and TRBJ1-4, with D possibly being TRBD1 (6 bases). The V gene lost 7 bases and the J gene lost 8 bases, with 23 bases spanning the gap. This CDR3 region has 15 residues. Per the germline V gene, CDR1 is DFQATT and CDR2 is SNEGSKA (reference sequence). This CDR3 reads CSGGAGATSEEKLFF. CDR3 bases: TGCAGTGGAGGGGCAGGGGCGACGTCTGAAGAAAAACTGTTTTTT.

The chain recombines TRBV6-1 with TRBJ2-2; no firm D call. Germline values: CDR1 MNHNS, CDR2 SASEGT. There are 14 residues in the CDR3. V was trimmed by 6 bases and J by 1 base, leaving 9 bases between them. The CDR3 nucleotides are TGTGCCAGCAGAGCTGGGCAGAACACCGGGGAGCTGTTTTTT. Amino acids: CASRAGQNTGELFF.

This clonotype was counted once. The chain joins TRBV5-6 to TRBJ1-3; D unresolved. The V gene's germline CDR1 is SGHDT and CDR2 YYEEEE. The CDR3 length is 12 residues. Trimming shortened V by 4 bases and J by 13 bases, and 15 bases separated the two germline ends. CDR3 loop: CASSIGPGLIYF. In nucleotides, the CDR3 is TGTGCCAGCAGCATCGGCCCCGGGCTGATATATTTT.

In the case of this clonotype: A much larger clone is a single base away; this may be a read error. V usage is TRBV5-1 and J usage is TRBJ1-5, with no clear D. CDR1 is SGHRS, CDR2 YFSETQ, per germline. The CDR3 is 12 amino acids. The CDR3 spells CASSSPGRPHHF. The CDR3 DNA sequence: TGCGCCAGCAGCTCCCCGGGCAGGCCCCACCATTTT.

Only a few counts were recorded for this clonotype. This rearrangement joins TRBV2 to TRBJ2-3; D ambiguous. The V gene lost 3 bases and the J gene lost 4 bases, with 5 bases spanning the gap. Germline CDR1 is SNHLY and CDR2 is FYNNEI. The CDR3 extends over 12 amino acids. The CDR3 protein is CASSESPDTQYF. CDR3 bases: TGTGCCAGCAGTGAGAGCCCAGATACGCAGTATTTT.

In the case of this clonotype: One base away lies a much larger clone, so this may be a sequencing read error. This chain links TRBV3-1 with TRBJ1-2; 7 nucleotides align to TRBD1. CDR1 is LGHDT and CDR2 is YNNKEL in the germline V gene (reference sequence). CDR3 size: 14 residues. The CDR3 DNA is TGTGCCAGCAACCAAGACGACAGGGTATGGGGCTACACCTTC. Residues: CASNQDDRVWGYTF.

This clonotype was counted many times. The chain joins TRBV19 to TRBJ2-1; TRBD1 aligns across 11 bases. J gave up 9 bases and V 5 bases, and 15 bases lay outside the gene matches. The CDR3 totals 17 residues. Germline lookup yields CDR1 LNHDA and CDR2 SQIVND (reference sequence). The CDR3 protein is CASSLRTGGSGGAEQFF. CDR3 bases: TGTGCCAGTAGTCTCCGGACAGGGGGCAGCGGCGGGGCTGAGCAGTTCTTC.

In this sample, this clonotype turned up many times. The chain combines TRBV29-1 with TRBJ2-5; TRBD2 is a possible D gene (5 bases). Deletions cut 8 bases from V and 5 bases from J, with 9 bases between. Germline CDR1 reads SQVTM; CDR2 reads ANQGSEA. The CDR3 spans 10 residues. CDR3 in DNA: TGCAGCATCGTAGCGGAGACCCAGTACTTC. Translation: CSIVAETQYF.

With regard to this clonotype: This may be a read error, as it is one base from a much larger clone. This chain connects TRBV7-2 to TRBJ1-2; 7 nucleotides align to TRBD1. There are 15 residues in the CDR3. Germline V gene sequence: CDR1 SGHTA, CDR2 FQGNSA. CDR3 sequence reads: CASSLDLTGNYGYPF. Here the CDR3 DNA reads TGTGCCAGCAGCTTAGACCTGACAGGGAACTATGGCTACCCCTTC. Looking up the rest from reference TRBV7-2 and TRBJ1-2 gives the full variable domain: GAGVSQSPSNKVTEKGKDVELRCDPISGHTALYWYRQSLGQGLEFLIYFQGNSAPDKSGLPSDRFSAERTGGSVSTLTIQRTQQEDSAVYLCASSLDLTGNYGYPFGSGTRLTVV.

This chain uses TRBV24-1 with TRBJ2-1; 8 nucleotides line up with TRBD1. Germline V gene sequence: CDR1 KGHDR, CDR2 SFDVKD. V trimming: 5 bases; J trimming: 8 bases; junction bases outside the gene matches: 10. This CDR3 contains 15 residues. The CDR3 nucleotides are TGTGCCACCAGTGCTAAAAGGACAGGGAACTATGAGCAGTTCTTC. Translation: CATSAKRTGNYEQFF.

This clonotype was detected a few times. A much larger clone differs by one base, so this may be a read error. The chain couples TRBV20-1 to TRBJ1-2; D not certain. Germline assignment: CDR1 DFQATT and CDR2 SNEGSKA (reference sequence). The CDR3 consists of 13 residues. The CDR3 region is CSAGRGANCGYTF. The CDR3 DNA is TGCAGTGCTGGCCGGGGTGCTAACTGTGGCTACACCTTC.

This clonotype has just one count. At one boundary the junction diverges from the germline segment, which might be a read error. This chain connects TRBV6-2 or TRBV6-3 to TRBJ2-2; TRBD1 might be the D (6 bases). Germline lookup yields CDR1 MNHEY and CDR2 SVGEGT. The CDR3 totals 15 residues. This chain's CDR3 is CASRRPTGGTGELLF. CDR3 bases: TGTGCCAGCAGGCGCCCGACTGGGGGCACCGGGGAGCTGCTTTTT.